The T cell receptor (beta chain) described here comes from a study of cytomegalovirus exposure and HLA in healthy donors. Study-wide points: Earlier analysis yielded a pattern in which most TCR beta V segments were productive about 87% or about 30% of the time. Investigators reported fewer than 200 TCR beta chains as tied to cytomegalovirus. Among immune exposure information, only CMV serostatus was available. 16,951 TCR beta sequences were associated with HLA alleles at 0.05 false discovery rate in a later analysis.

The PCR used 60 Vbeta and 13 Jbeta primers. Using immunoSEQ multiplex PCR, the repertoire was profiled, and TCRdb retains in-frame clones only, with some absent. The repertoire includes some 200,000 clones, more than 75% of them detected once, and roughly 6% sits in the top ten. This clone showed up just a few times. Its antigen is not known. V was clipped by 2 bases and J by 5 bases; unmatched bases: 8. Germline CDR1 SGHDT, CDR2 YYEEEE. The CDR3 loop spans 15 amino acids. This receptor was taken from a woman aged 50 to 65 in good health and CMV-seropositive. The sample was PBMCs. The V and J genes are TRBV5-6 and TRBJ2-7; 9 positions match TRBD1. The CDR3 reads CASSFSGQGNNEQYF. For the CDR3, the DNA is TGTGCCAGCAGCTTTAGCGGACAGGGGAACAACGAGCAGTACTTC.